The TCR beta chain described here comes from a study of OX40 agonist ivuxolimab in advanced cancers. Autoimmune disease history or systemic immunosuppression disqualified patients. Assay: immunoSEQ multiplex PCR; the TCRdb copy retains only in-frame clones and omits some. The sample holds tens of thousands of clones, roughly 89% seen once. Germline values: CDR1 MNHEY, CDR2 SMNVEV (reference sequence). Trimming pared 6 bases from V and 2 bases from J, leaving 14 bases between. The CDR3 spans 14 residues. The chain employs TRBV27 and TRBJ2-7; the D is unclear. This TCR was recovered from an adult with an advanced solid tumor such as melanoma, head and neck, liver or kidney cancer. The sequencing used CD4+ or CD8+ T cells sorted from blood, collected in a trial of the OX40 agonist ivuxolimab. The CDR3 sequence: CASSPRGVPYEQYF. The CDR3, as DNA: TGTGCCAGCAGCCCGCGTGGGGTCCCCTACGAGCAGTACTTC.